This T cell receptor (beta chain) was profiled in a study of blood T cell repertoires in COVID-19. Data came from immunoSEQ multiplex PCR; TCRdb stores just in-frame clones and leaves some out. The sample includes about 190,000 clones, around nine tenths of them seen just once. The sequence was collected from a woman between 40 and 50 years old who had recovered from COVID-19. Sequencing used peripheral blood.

CDR3 in amino acids: CASSVGTSVYNEQFF. The CDR3 DNA follows: TGTGCCAGCAGTGTCGGGACTAGCGTATACAATGAGCAGTTCTTC. This rearrangement joins TRBV6-2 or TRBV6-3 to TRBJ2-1; 10 nucleotides match TRBD2. CDR3 size: 15 residues. The J segment lost 4 bases and the V segment lost 5 bases, leaving 5 bases of the junction unmatched. Per germline, CDR1 MNHEY and CDR2 SVGEGT.